This T cell receptor (beta chain) was found in a study of T cell repertoires in cytomegalovirus infection. In the study overall: Both a matching HLA type and CMV infection were indicated by public TCR beta signatures.

This clonotype was observed at least ten times. Its antigen is not identified. Using its own MiXCR run on the reads, TCRdb lists one record per CDR3 protein. This repertoire shows about 110,000 distinct CDR3 sequences, roughly a tenth found once; its top ten account for 30% to 40%. V was trimmed by 5 bases and J by 2 bases, leaving 15 bases between them. The CDR3 covers 15 residues. Germline V lookup: CDR1 SGHTA, CDR2 FQGNSA. The sequenced sample was PBMCs, sequenced either directly or after in vitro stimulation (not recorded which). The TCR comes from a human donor in good health (CMV status not recorded). Some clones in this sample may be carry-over from other donors' samples. The chain uses TRBV7-2 and TRBJ1-1, with D perhaps TRBD1 (5 bases). Written as DNA, the CDR3 is TGTGCCAGCAGCCCCTGGTCTGGGGGAAACACTGAAGCTTTCTTT. As protein: CASSPWSGGNTEAFF.